The entry that follows covers one TCR beta chain sequence. The antigen is not known. The record originates from a study of shared clonotypes between healthy human individuals. All of the donors resided in Nashville, Tennessee, and each was a Caucasian adult. The junction had 6 bases not matched to a gene; V was cut back by 5 bases and J by 5 bases. CDR1 KGHSH and CDR2 LQKENI come from the germline V gene. The length of the CDR3 is 14 residues. The data were produced by immunoSEQ multiplex PCR, yet TCRdb's version contains in-frame clones alone and is incomplete. The sample lists 2 million to 3 million clones; roughly nine tenths were seen once. Study outcomes and limitations: What rarefaction showed was incomplete sorted-subset sequencing despite large depth.

The chain has TRBV18 and TRBJ1-3; TRBD1 agrees at 7 bases. Material: naive CD4+ T cells sorted from blood. As to subset: CD45RA+ positively selected. The TCR sequence derives from a man in his late teens or twenties in good health. This CDR3 is CASSSTGKRNTIYF. CDR3 sequence (DNA): TGTGCCAGCTCATCGACAGGGAAGAGAAACACCATATATTTT.